A single sample is the source of the 7 T cell receptor beta chains below, sequenced in a study of neurological immune-mediated disorders. TCRdb reprocessed the 5' RACE reads with MiXCR, giving one entry per CDR3 protein. The table includes 55,000 to 70,000 distinct CDR3 sequences, roughly 10% detected once. The sample comprised PBMCs. The receptors originated from a man in his sixties in good health.

Ten or more counts support this clonotype. V usage is TRBV29-1 and J usage is TRBJ1-1; 7 bases are a match to TRBD1. Trimming took 7 bases from V and 4 from J; bases not matched to a gene: 9. CDR1 and CDR2 from the germline V gene are SQVTM and ANQGSEA. The CDR3 sequence is 13 residues long. CDR3 in DNA: TGCAGCGCCGTAACAACAGGGGTCACTGAAGCTTTCTTT. This sequence encodes CSAVTTGVTEAFF.

This clonotype was detected ten times or more. The V gene is TRBV7-2, the J gene TRBJ2-1; 7 bases are a match to TRBD1. The CDR3 is 13 amino acids. CDR1 SGHTA and CDR2 FQGNSA come from the germline V gene. Unmatched junction bases numbered 3, after V lost 3 bases and J lost 7 bases. CDR3 DNA sequence: TGTGCCAGCAGCTTCGACAGGGCGAATGAGCAGTTCTTC. It codes for CASSFDRANEQFF.

This clonotype was seen ten or more times. This sequence joins TRBV5-1 and TRBJ2-7, with a possible D match to TRBD1 (5 bases). Between the trimmed V and J ends, which lost 4 bases and 3 bases, there was a span of 17 bases. This CDR3 spans 15 amino acids. CDR1 is SGHRS and CDR2 is YFSETQ in the germline V gene. This CDR3 is CASSPGPGLDYEQYF. Written as DNA, the CDR3 is TGCGCCAGCAGCCCAGGGCCGGGCCTCGACTACGAGCAGTACTTC.

About this clonotype: Since a much larger clone is just one base distant, this may be a read error. The CDR3 coding sequence is TGTTCCAGCAGCTTCACCGCGGGGGGGGGAGATACGCAGTATTTT. Encoded protein: CSSSFTAGGGDTQYF. This sequence joins TRBV5-4 and TRBJ2-3; 9 nucleotides agree with TRBD2. This CDR3 spans 15 amino acids. Germline V gene sequence: CDR1 SGHNT, CDR2 YYREEE (reference sequence).

This clonotype was counted at least ten times. The J gene is TRBJ2-5, the V gene TRBV7-2, with a possible D match to TRBD2 (6 bases). With 4 bases removed from V and 3 bases from J, the gap between germline ends came to 12 bases. Germline lookup yields CDR1 SGHTA and CDR2 FQGNSA. There are 14 residues in the CDR3. The CDR3 spells CASSWGTGEETQYF. CDR3 nucleotide sequence: TGTGCCAGCAGCTGGGGGACGGGAGAAGAGACCCAGTACTTC.

This clonotype has ten or more counts. V is TRBV7-9 and J is TRBJ1-1; D is unclear. V dropped 5 bases and J dropped 11 bases, with 12 bases sitting between them. This CDR3 comprises 11 residues. In germline, CDR1 is SEHNR, CDR2 FQNEAQ (reference sequence). Written as DNA, the CDR3 is TGTGCCAGCAGCCCGGGCCTTCGCGCTTTCTTT. This codes for CASSPGLRAFF. The full variable domain, its missing parts supplied by reference TRBV7-9 and TRBJ1-1, is DTGVSQNPRHKITKRGQNVTFRCDPISEHNRLYWYRQTLGQGPEFLTYFQNEAQLEKSRLLSDRFSAERPKGSFSTLEIQRTEQGDSAMYLCASSPGLRAFFGQGTRLTVV.

This clonotype was seen ten or more times. The V call is TRBV7-9, the J call TRBJ2-5; D uncertain. Germline CDR1 reads SEHNR; CDR2 reads FQNEAQ (reference sequence). This CDR3 contains 14 residues. V dropped 1 base and J dropped 4 bases, with 10 bases sitting between them. The CDR3 spells CASSLVKFGETQYF. The CDR3 bases are TGTGCCAGCAGCTTAGTGAAGTTCGGAGAGACCCAGTACTTC.